The 25 T cell receptor beta chains listed next were all sequenced from one sample in a study of T cells in Graves' hyperthyroidism and ophthalmopathy (dated by TCRdb to between 2018 and 2020). The library relied on multiplex PCR. TCRdb names Illumina HiSeq 2000 as the instrument used. The TCR beta CDR3 regions were amplified from the RNA transcripts. For the first round of RT-PCR on the TCR CDR3, the HTBI primer set was used together with the Qiagen OneStep RT-PCR kit. TCRdb trimmed the raw reads at Q25, called clones with MiXCR and kept productive beta chains. Each CDR3 protein gets just one entry, which takes the most common genes and DNA from the rows behind it. The table for this sample lists about 570,000 distinct CDR3 sequences; about 14% of them were counted only once. Roughly 13% of the sample lies in the top ten. Sample: blood. These receptors were obtained from a woman aged 40 to 50 with Graves' hyperthyroidism.

The chain employs TRBV6-1 and TRBJ2-7; tentative D call: TRBD2 (5 bases). Trimming removed 0 bases at V and 5 bases at J, with 8 bases between. The CDR3 covers 13 residues. CDR1 MNHNS and CDR2 SASEGT come from the germline V gene. This chain's CDR3 is CASSEALGDEQYF. DNA for the CDR3: TGTGCCAGCAGTGAAGCGCTCGGGGACGAGCAGTACTTC.

This clonotype was detected many times. The chain couples TRBV3-1 to TRBJ2-2; TRBD2 matches at 7 bases. The germline V gene encodes CDR1 LGHDT and CDR2 YNNKEL (reference sequence). Unmatched junction bases numbered 5, after V lost 3 bases and J lost 7 bases. This CDR3 is 14 amino acids long. The CDR3 DNA reads TGTGCCAGCAGCCAGGCGACTAGCATCGGGGAGCTGTTTTTT. The encoded protein is CASSQATSIGELFF.

The chain combines TRBV28 with TRBJ2-1; D possibly corresponds to TRBD2 (6 bases). With 2 bases removed from V and 14 bases from J, the gap between germline ends came to 10 bases. There are 11 residues in the CDR3. Germline lookup yields CDR1 MDHEN and CDR2 SYDVKM. CDR3 DNA: TGTGCCAGCAGTTTAGCGGGACTCAAGTTCTTC. Encoded protein: CASSLAGLKFF.

This clonotype has at least ten counts. CDR3 sequence: CSATSRVAGQETQYF. DNA of the CDR3: TGCAGTGCTACCAGCAGGGTAGCTGGCCAAGAGACCCAGTACTTC. The chain uses TRBV20-1 and TRBJ2-5; D perhaps matches TRBD1 (5 bases). CDR1 is DFQATT and CDR2 is SNEGSKA in the germline V gene (reference sequence). This CDR3 has 15 residues. V gave up 4 bases and J gave up 1 base, with 16 bases separating them.

This clonotype was found many times. The chain is built from TRBV20-1 and TRBJ2-7; D is possibly TRBD1 or TRBD2 (6 bases each). This CDR3 region has 16 residues. CDR1 is DFQATT, CDR2 SNEGSKA, per germline (reference sequence). Trimming removed 6 bases at V and 0 bases at J, with 21 bases between. CDR3 loop: CSAPAGGLESSYEQYF. DNA for the CDR3: TGCAGTGCCCCAGCTGGGGGGCTGGAAAGCTCCTACGAGCAGTACTTC.

At least ten counts were recorded for this clonotype. The gene calls are TRBV5-1 and TRBJ2-3, with a tentative D call TRBD1 (6 bases). CDR3 length equals 14 residues. The V and J ends lost 4 bases and 1 base respectively, with 10 bases between them. Germline values: CDR1 SGHRS, CDR2 YFSETQ. The CDR3 nucleotides are TGCGCCAGCAGCCTCCACAGGGGCACAGATACGCAGTATTTT. It yields the protein CASSLHRGTDTQYF.

This clonotype has a count of ten or more. The V call is TRBV2, the J call TRBJ2-2; D not resolved. The germline V and J ends were trimmed by 6 bases and 5 bases, with 16 bases remaining between them. Germline-derived CDR1 and CDR2 are SNHLY and FYNNEI. This CDR3 spans 15 amino acids. CDR3 in amino acids: CASRAGPLSTGELFF. The CDR3 DNA sequence: TGTGCCAGCAGGGCTGGTCCCCTGTCAACCGGGGAGCTGTTTTTT.

This clonotype was detected ten times or more. The chain uses TRBV7-9 and TRBJ2-1, with 8 bases that match TRBD2. Losses at the gene ends were 1 base for V and 12 bases for J; bases not matched to a gene: 11. The CDR3 sequence is 15 residues long. Germline V gene sequence: CDR1 SEHNR, CDR2 FQNEAQ (reference sequence). CDR3 protein: CASSLGGLAFGGQFF. CDR3 coding DNA: TGTGCCAGCAGCTTAGGAGGACTAGCTTTTGGCGGGCAGTTCTTC.

This clonotype has at least ten counts. The chain employs TRBV20-1 and TRBJ2-3; 9 bases align to TRBD1. Germline V gene sequence: CDR1 DFQATT, CDR2 SNEGSKA (reference sequence). This CDR3 has 14 amino acids. V gave up 5 bases and J gave up 2 bases; unmatched junction bases: 5. DNA for the CDR3: TGCAGTGCTTTAACAGGGGGCAACACAGATACGCAGTATTTT. Encoded protein: CSALTGGNTDTQYF.

Worth noting for this clonotype: The conserved closing phenylalanine or tryptophan is absent in this CDR3, likely reflecting a read error. The rearrangement links TRBV5-1 to TRBJ1-1, with D possibly being TRBD1 (5 bases). Trimming stripped 4 bases from V and 5 bases from J, with 12 bases between. Per germline, CDR1 SGHRS and CDR2 YFSETQ. The CDR3 totals 13 residues. The CDR3 loop reads CASSETASTEAFL. The CDR3 nucleotides read TGCGCCAGCAGCGAGACAGCCAGTACTGAAGCTTTCTTA.

This chain connects TRBV19 to TRBJ2-7; 8 nucleotides match TRBD2. J gave up 2 bases and V 3 bases, and 9 bases lay outside the gene matches. Germline values: CDR1 LNHDA, CDR2 SQIVND (reference sequence). This CDR3 has 16 residues. This chain's CDR3 is CASSIALGSGTYEQYF. The DNA for the CDR3 is TGTGCCAGTAGTATCGCTTTAGGTAGCGGGACCTACGAGCAGTACTTC.

This clonotype has just a few counts. This chain joins TRBV27 and TRBJ2-7; 10 nucleotides line up with TRBD2. Germline V gene lookup returns CDR1 MNHEY and CDR2 SMNVEV (reference sequence). The CDR3 sequence is 15 residues long. J lost 3 bases, V lost 7 bases, and 9 bases had no gene match. CDR3: CASTTIAGGLYEQYF. For the CDR3, the DNA is TGTGCCAGCACCACTATAGCGGGAGGACTCTACGAGCAGTACTTC.

This clonotype was recorded at least ten times. V gene TRBV5-1 combines with J gene TRBJ1-1, with TRBD1 matching 7 bases. Germline trimming cut 0 bases from V and 3 bases from J; bases unmatched to any gene: 2. This CDR3 spans 14 amino acids. The germline V gene encodes CDR1 SGHRS and CDR2 YFSETQ. The CDR3 protein is CASSLAGGYTEAFF. The CDR3 DNA reads TGCGCCAGCAGCTTGGCAGGGGGTTACACTGAAGCTTTCTTT.

This clonotype was seen a handful of times. One base away lies a much larger clone, so this may be a sequencing read error. The conserved phenylalanine or tryptophan is not found at the CDR3 terminus, so this likely reflects a read error. V usage is TRBV7-3 and J usage is TRBJ2-7, with TRBD2 matching over 7 bases. CDR3 length: 16 residues. J gave up 1 base and V 6 bases, and 12 bases lay outside the gene matches. From germline, CDR1 is SGHTA and CDR2 FQGTGA. CDR3 amino acids: CASSPAGEGRSYEQYL. The CDR3 DNA is TGTGCCAGCAGTCCCGCCGGGGAGGGCCGTTCCTACGAGCAGTACCTC.

This clonotype was picked up many times. The chain combines TRBV7-2 with TRBJ2-7, with TRBD2 matching over 8 bases. V dropped 3 bases and J dropped 3; count of bases not matched to a gene: 7. CDR3 length: 15 residues. Per germline, CDR1 SGHTA and CDR2 FQGNSA. The CDR3 region is CASSFAGGVSYEQYF. In DNA form, the CDR3 reads TGTGCCAGCAGCTTCGCGGGAGGAGTCAGCTACGAGCAGTACTTC.

The table lists this clonotype with many counts. The chain carries TRBV29-1 and TRBJ2-2; the D gene is possibly TRBD1 (5 bases). V lost 3 bases and J lost 0, with 14 bases in between. This CDR3 region has 16 residues. Germline CDR1 reads SQVTM; CDR2 reads ANQGSEA. The CDR3 DNA reads as TGCAGCGTTGAGGGTCAGGGTGTAGCGAACACCGGGGAGCTGTTTTTT. Its translation: CSVEGQGVANTGELFF.

This clonotype was observed a few times. CDR3 sequence: CSVVVFYEQYF. The CDR3 region has the DNA TGCAGCGTTGTTGTATTCTACGAGCAGTACTTC. This chain uses TRBV29-1 with TRBJ2-7; D gene uncertain. Trimming left V 4 bases short and J 3 bases short, with 7 bases between. Germline CDR1 SQVTM, CDR2 ANQGSEA. CDR3 length: 11 residues.

As for this clonotype: This likely comes from a read error, as the CDR3 has no conserved phenylalanine or tryptophan at its end. The CDR3 sequence: CASSLGDSFYGYTL. CDR3 nucleotides: TGTGCCAGCAGTTTAGGGGACAGCTTCTATGGCTACACCCTC. V gene TRBV12-3 or TRBV12-4 combines with J gene TRBJ1-2; TRBD1 matches at 7 bases. This CDR3 spans 14 amino acids. The V and J ends lost 1 base and 4 bases, in that order; junction bases with no gene match: 3.

This clonotype showed up many times. The chain is built from TRBV4-1 and TRBJ1-1; D unclear. Trimming cost V 3 bases and J 3 bases, with 14 bases left between them. Germline V lookup: CDR1 MGHRA, CDR2 YSYEKL. This CDR3 is built from 15 residues. The CDR3 DNA reads as TGCGCCAGCAGCCACGGCGGTTCCGATGACACTGAAGCTTTCTTT. Its translation: CASSHGGSDDTEAFF.

This clonotype has more than one count but fewer than ten. The rearrangement joins TRBV18 to TRBJ2-3; 9 bases align to TRBD2. CDR3 length: 17 amino acids. The germline CDR1 and CDR2 sequences are KGHSH and LQKENI. The J segment lost 3 bases and the V segment lost 3 bases, leaving 10 bases of the junction unmatched. CDR3 loop: CASSPRTSVPQTDTQYF. In nucleotides, the CDR3 is TGTGCCAGCTCACCGCGGACTAGCGTTCCTCAAACAGATACGCAGTATTTT.

This clonotype occurred a few times. The germline gene is not matched at one end of the junction; a read error may be the cause. This rearrangement joins TRBV3-1 to TRBJ2-7; D ambiguous. Per the germline V gene, CDR1 is LGHDT and CDR2 is YNNKEL (reference sequence). The length of the CDR3 is 12 residues. The CDR3: CAGSSGSYEQYF. The CDR3 DNA reads as TGTGCCGGCAGCTCCGGGTCTTACGAGCAGTACTTC.

In this sample, this clonotype turned up many times. The V and J genes are TRBV28 and TRBJ2-7, with TRBD1 as a possible D gene (5 bases). V was shortened by 3 bases and J by 3 bases, with 18 bases between the two germline ends. CDR3 length equals 16 residues. CDR1 and CDR2 (germline): MDHEN, SYDVKM. The CDR3 loop is CASSFLGPKGDYEQYF. In nucleotides, the CDR3 is TGTGCCAGCAGTTTTCTCGGTCCTAAAGGGGACTACGAGCAGTACTTC.

The table lists this clonotype with many counts. The gene calls are TRBV20-1 and TRBJ2-1; 7 positions match TRBD2. CDR3 length: 17 amino acids. The V gene end was trimmed by 0 bases and the J gene end by 0 bases; junction bases not matched to a gene: 8. CDR1 is DFQATT, CDR2 SNEGSKA, per germline (reference sequence). CDR3 DNA: TGCAGTGCTAGAGACCCTTCCAGCGGGGCCTCCTACAATGAGCAGTTCTTC. It codes for CSARDPSSGASYNEQFF.

The rearrangement uses TRBV19 and TRBJ1-2, with TRBD1 identical over 11 bases. Germline V gives CDR1 LNHDA, CDR2 SQIVND (reference sequence). The V gene end was trimmed by 5 bases and the J gene end by 6 bases; junction bases not matched to a gene: 5. The CDR3 runs to 14 residues. The CDR3 protein is CASSPDRGRNGYTF. As DNA, the CDR3 is TGTGCCAGTAGTCCGGACAGGGGGCGGAATGGCTACACCTTC.

The chain uses TRBV5-1 and TRBJ2-3; D may match TRBD1 or TRBD2 (5 bases each). With 0 bases removed from V and 2 bases from J, the gap between germline ends came to 10 bases. The CDR3 is 15 amino acids. The germline V gene encodes CDR1 SGHRS and CDR2 YFSETQ. CDR3 nucleotides: TGCGCCAGCAGCTTGGGAGGGGTTGACACAGATACGCAGTATTTT. Translating gives CASSLGGVDTDTQYF.